The 9 T cell receptor beta chains in this list originate from one sample, sequenced in a study of persistence of HIV-infected CD4 T cells. Stimulation used 8.5 to 10 ug/mL lysate from CMV-infected fibroblasts. Memory cells lacking CD40L and CD69 with high CD45RO were sorted. Their antigens remain unidentified. Sequencing used immunoSEQ version 4 in survey mode. Sequenced by immunoSEQ multiplex PCR; TCRdb stores in-frame clones only, minus some. Of about 28,000 clones in the sample, roughly four fifths are singletons; the top ten hold roughly 4.8%. Sequencing used CD4+ T cells sorted from PBMCs after 18-hour stimulation, obtained from a patient who received antiretroviral therapy. The receptors come from an adult man with HIV who was CMV-seropositive.

The chain recombines TRBV19 with TRBJ1-1; 7 bases fit TRBD1. V lost 3 bases and J lost 1; bases outside the gene matches: 5. The length of the CDR3 is 15 residues. Germline loops: CDR1 LNHDA, CDR2 SQIVND (reference sequence). CDR3 nucleotides: TGTGCCAGTAGTATGCAGGGACAGAGGAACACTGAAGCTTTCTTT. It specifies CASSMQGQRNTEAFF.

The rearrangement links TRBV18 to TRBJ1-4; 7 bases match TRBD1. CDR1 and CDR2 (germline): KGHSH, LQKENI. The CDR3 length is 14 residues. J was trimmed by 5 bases and V by 2 bases; bases with no gene match: 2. DNA for the CDR3: TGTGCCAGCTCACCAGGGACAGAGAATGAAAAACTGTTTTTT. This translates into CASSPGTENEKLFF.

In its sample, this clone was seen a few times. The rearrangement uses TRBV18 and TRBJ2-2, with 8 bases fitting TRBD2. Unmatched junction bases numbered 4, after V lost 0 bases and J lost 4 bases. The CDR3 totals 16 residues. Germline values: CDR1 KGHSH, CDR2 LQKENI. CDR3 sequence reads: CASSPPSGGATGELFF. In nucleotides, the CDR3 is TGTGCCAGCTCACCACCGAGCGGGGGAGCCACCGGGGAGCTGTTTTTT.

J is TRBJ1-6 and V is TRBV5-4; possibly TRBD1 for D (6 bases). This CDR3 spans 17 amino acids. Germline assignment: CDR1 SGHNT and CDR2 YYREEE (reference sequence). Trimming left V 3 bases short and J 8 bases short, with 21 bases between. This chain's CDR3 is CASSSPVGGDIYSPLHF. The CDR3 nucleotides are TGTGCCAGCAGCTCGCCGGTTGGAGGGGACATCTATTCACCCCTCCACTTT.

A word on this clone: Other DNA sequences in the same sample also yield this CDR3. This chain connects TRBV5-1 to TRBJ1-1; TRBD1 is a possible D gene (5 bases). The CDR3 consists of 13 residues. Trimming removed 3 bases from V and 1 base from J, with 7 bases in between. In germline, CDR1 is SGHRS, CDR2 YFSETQ. CDR3 nucleotides: TGCGCCAGCAGCTCGACAGCGAACACTGAAGCTTTCTTT. This translates into CASSSTANTEAFF.

The chain uses TRBV7-2 and TRBJ2-3, with a possible D match to TRBD1 (6 bases). In germline, CDR1 is SGHTA, CDR2 FQGNSA. The CDR3 length is 17 residues. Trimming left V 1 base short and J 6 bases short, with 20 bases between. The CDR3 coding sequence is TGTGCCAGCAGCTTAGACGGCAGGGGTATTAGTTCGGATACGCAGTATTTT. This codes for CASSLDGRGISSDTQYF.

This clone showed up just once. The V gene is TRBV6-2 or TRBV6-3, the J gene TRBJ1-5, with D hard to call. Per the germline V gene, CDR1 is MNHEY and CDR2 is SVGEGT. This CDR3 spans 16 amino acids. Trimming shortened V by 0 bases and J by 9 bases, and 18 bases separated the two germline ends. The CDR3 reads CASSYSAGTIGLPQHF. The CDR3 nucleotides read TGTGCCAGCAGTTACTCGGCAGGAACCATTGGGTTGCCCCAGCATTTT.

The chain combines TRBV2 with TRBJ1-1; a weak D match, TRBD1 (6 bases). Germline loops: CDR1 SNHLY, CDR2 FYNNEI. The CDR3 sequence is 15 residues long. Trimming took 6 bases from V and 4 from J, leaving 18 bases between them. The CDR3 is CASSRGGPESTEAFF. As DNA, the CDR3 is TGTGCCAGCAGCCGTGGGGGCCCTGAATCCACTGAAGCTTTCTTT.

This chain links TRBV11-1 with TRBJ1-1, with TRBD1 matching 9 bases. The J segment lost 5 bases and the V segment lost 5 bases, leaving 6 bases of the junction unmatched. CDR3 length equals 14 residues. Germline V gene data show CDR1 as SGHAT and CDR2 as FQDESV (reference sequence). Written as DNA, the CDR3 is TGTGCCAGCAGCGCAGACAGGGGGAAGACTGAAGCTTTCTTT. As protein: CASSADRGKTEAFF.